The 21 T cell receptor beta chains below all came from one sample that was sequenced in a study of T-cell reconstitution after alpha-beta-depleted transplantation in children. Unique molecular identifiers were incorporated when the TCRbeta library was constructed. TCRdb re-called the PCR reads through MiXCR, storing one row per CDR3 protein. Of some 550,000 distinct CDR3 sequences detected, roughly 23% appear once; the ten largest clones hold roughly 15%. Sample: PBMCs, mostly from graft donor cells, taken 360 days after TCRalphabeta/CD19-depleted stem cell transplant. The receptors here all came from a boy in the first two years of life who had a stem cell transplant for acute myeloid leukemia, so the T cells may come from the graft donor.

This clonotype was recorded many times. V gene TRBV12-3 or TRBV12-4 combines with J gene TRBJ2-2; TRBD2 matches at 13 bases. J gave up 0 bases and V 1 base, and 5 bases lay outside the gene matches. This CDR3 contains 19 residues. CDR3 bases: TGTGCCAGCAGTTTAGTACTAGCGGGGGGGCCTGCGAACACCGGGGAGCTGTTTTTT. Protein product: CASSLVLAGGPANTGELFF.

This clonotype was detected only a few times. This chain connects TRBV5-1 to TRBJ2-7; D remains ambiguous. Germline V gene lookup returns CDR1 SGHRS and CDR2 YFSETQ. The CDR3 consists of 14 residues. Trimming removed 1 base from V and 1 base from J, with 9 bases in between. As DNA, the CDR3 is TGCGCCAGCAGCTTGAAGGGCGTATCCTACGAGCAGTACTTC. Its protein product is CASSLKGVSYEQYF.

This clonotype has at least ten counts. V and J are TRBV3-1 and TRBJ2-1, with D possibly being TRBD2 (6 bases). The CDR3 runs 13 residues. The germline gives CDR1 LGHDT, CDR2 YNNKEL (reference sequence). Trimming pared 4 bases from V and 5 bases from J, leaving 9 bases between. CDR3 loop: CASSPREDNEQFF. The CDR3 DNA reads as TGTGCCAGCAGCCCCAGGGAGGACAATGAGCAGTTCTTC.

This clonotype is deemed medium-sized. The rearrangement joins TRBV12-3 or TRBV12-4 to TRBJ1-1; the D gene is possibly TRBD1 (5 bases). V lost 3 bases and J lost 4, with 12 bases in between. The CDR3 covers 14 residues. The CDR3 reads CASSFQGLSTEAFF. CDR3 DNA sequence: TGTGCCAGCAGTTTTCAGGGTTTGTCCACTGAAGCTTTCTTT.

This clonotype occurred many times. The chain joins TRBV27 to TRBJ1-6; possible D gene TRBD1, 5 bases. Trimming took 6 bases from V and 5 from J, leaving 11 bases between them. The germline V gene encodes CDR1 MNHEY and CDR2 SMNVEV (reference sequence). CDR3 length: 14 residues. The CDR3: CASSLDIHNSPLHF. CDR3 nucleotides: TGTGCCAGCAGCCTGGACATACATAATTCACCCCTCCACTTT.

This clonotype was recorded at least ten times. The chain joins TRBV12-3 or TRBV12-4 to TRBJ2-5, with 8 bases lining up with TRBD2. With V trimmed by 6 bases and J by 4 bases, 4 bases remained unmatched. The CDR3 runs 13 residues. CDR3 residues: CASSASGGETQYF. In nucleotides, the CDR3 is TGTGCCAGCAGCGCCAGCGGGGGAGAGACCCAGTACTTC.

The gene calls are TRBV20-1 and TRBJ1-1; weak D call: TRBD1 (5 bases). This CDR3 has 15 amino acids. V lost 5 bases and J lost 4, with 20 bases in between. CDR1 is DFQATT, CDR2 SNEGSKA, per germline (reference sequence). The CDR3 DNA follows: TGCAGTGCTGGGGACGGAGACGGGGTGGTCACTGAAGCTTTCTTT. It yields the protein CSAGDGDGVVTEAFF.

V is TRBV30 and J is TRBJ1-1, with D maybe TRBD1 (6 bases). Germline lookup yields CDR1 GTSNPN and CDR2 SVGIG (reference sequence). The CDR3 has 15 residues. V was cut by 6 bases and J by 0 bases, with 17 bases left in between. The CDR3 coding sequence is TGTGCCTGCAGTAAGAGAGGACAGTTGAACACTGAAGCTTTCTTT. Its protein product is CACSKRGQLNTEAFF.

V gene TRBV14 combines with J gene TRBJ2-5; D is unclear. There are 15 residues in the CDR3. Trimming removed 4 bases at V and 3 bases at J, with 15 bases between. Looked up from germline, CDR1 is SGHDN and CDR2 is FVKESK. The CDR3 bases are TGTGCCAGCAGCCCCCGTATTGGTGCAAAAGAGACCCAGTACTTC. Translating gives CASSPRIGAKETQYF.

This clonotype was picked up a small number of times. V is TRBV28 and J is TRBJ2-3; no firm D call. V shed 3 bases and J shed 2 bases, with 9 bases lying between them. The CDR3 contains 14 residues. The germline V gene has CDR1 MDHEN and CDR2 SYDVKM. CDR3 sequence (DNA): TGTGCCAGCAGTTTTAGTCCCCCCACAGATACGCAGTATTTT. Amino acid sequence: CASSFSPPTDTQYF. Filled out from reference TRBV28 and TRBJ2-3, the complete variable domain reads DVKVTQSSRYLVKRTGEKVFLECVQDMDHENMFWYRQDPGLGLRLIYFSYDVKMKEKGDIPEGYSVSREKKERFSLILESASTNQTSMYLCASSFSPPTDTQYFGPGTRLTVL.

This clonotype was recorded at least ten times. The chain recombines TRBV2 with TRBJ2-2, with 8 bases aligning to TRBD1. The trim removed 7 bases at V and 8 bases at J, leaving 12 bases unmatched. The CDR3 length is 15 residues. CDR1 and CDR2 (germline): SNHLY, FYNNEI. CDR3 nucleotides: TGTGCCAGCAACCCCCGGACAGGGCTGCCGGGGGAGCTGTTTTTT. This translates into CASNPRTGLPGELFF. Full variable domain (outside the CDR3, taken from reference TRBV2 and TRBJ2-2): EPEVTQTPSHQVTQMGQEVILRCVPISNHLYFYWYRQILGQKVEFLVSFYNNEISEKSEIFDDQFSVERPDGSNFTLKIRSTKLEDSAMYFCASNPRTGLPGELFFGEGSRLTVL.

This clonotype was counted only a few times. The CDR3 DNA reads as TGCAGCGTCCCTAGAGGGGGTCCCAACACTGAAGCTTTCTTT. Amino acids: CSVPRGGPNTEAFF. V usage is TRBV29-1 and J usage is TRBJ1-1; TRBD1 is a possible D gene (6 bases). V lost 6 bases to trimming and J lost 2 bases, with 16 bases between them. This CDR3 is 14 amino acids long. From germline, CDR1 is SQVTM and CDR2 ANQGSEA.

This clonotype was observed at least ten times. This sequence joins TRBV7-9 and TRBJ1-2; D uncertain. Germline V lookup: CDR1 SEHNR, CDR2 FQNEAQ (reference sequence). The CDR3 runs 14 residues. Trimming removed 1 base from V and 6 bases from J, with 12 bases in between. The CDR3: CASSLGPTLDGYTF. In nucleotides, the CDR3 is TGTGCCAGCAGCTTAGGGCCGACTTTGGATGGCTACACCTTC.

Ten or more counts support this clonotype. This chain connects TRBV28 to TRBJ2-5, with no clear D. Germline V CDR1 and CDR2: MDHEN, SYDVKM. V was clipped by 6 bases and J by 4 bases, with 9 bases between them. The CDR3 loop spans 12 amino acids. CDR3 sequence: CASRRVGETQYF. CDR3 nucleotides: TGTGCCAGCAGAAGGGTCGGAGAGACCCAGTACTTC.

This clonotype has at least ten counts. This rearrangement joins TRBV29-1 to TRBJ2-5; 8 nucleotides match TRBD2. Germline V gene data show CDR1 as SQVTM and CDR2 as ANQGSEA. The CDR3 consists of 14 residues. V lost 4 bases, J lost 3 bases, and 7 bases stayed unmatched. CDR3 protein: CSVGILAGKETQYF. As DNA, the CDR3 is TGCAGCGTTGGGATCTTAGCGGGGAAAGAGACCCAGTACTTC.

The V call is TRBV12-3 or TRBV12-4, the J call TRBJ2-1; 11 nucleotides line up with TRBD2. CDR3 length: 13 residues. V was clipped by 5 bases and J by 10 bases; unmatched bases: 4. CDR3 bases: TGTGCCAGCAGTCCGGGACTAGCGGAGGAGCAGTTCTTC. It translates to CASSPGLAEEQFF.

This clonotype was recorded once. The chain has TRBV28 and TRBJ1-5, with 8 positions matching TRBD1. Per germline, CDR1 MDHEN and CDR2 SYDVKM. The CDR3 is made up of 15 amino acids. With 6 bases clipped from V and 1 base from J, the junction kept 5 bases outside the gene matches. The CDR3: CASRRYRGSNQPQHF. The CDR3 DNA is TGTGCCAGCAGGAGATACAGGGGGAGCAATCAGCCCCAGCATTTT.

This rearrangement joins TRBV28 to TRBJ2-7, with a weak D call TRBD1 (6 bases). The germline V gene has CDR1 MDHEN and CDR2 SYDVKM. Trimming took 0 bases from V and 2 from J, leaving 8 bases between them. The length of the CDR3 is 14 residues. CDR3 bases: TGTGCCAGCAGTTTATGGGACAGACCCTACGAGCAGTACGTC. This translates into CASSLWDRPYEQYV.

The sample holds many counts of this clonotype. The chain is built from TRBV2 and TRBJ2-2; D perhaps matches TRBD2 (7 bases). Trimming left V 0 bases short and J 4 bases short, with 12 bases between. This CDR3 has 16 amino acids. CDR1 is SNHLY, CDR2 FYNNEI, per germline. Here the CDR3 DNA reads TGTGCCAGCAGTGAAGCGCGGGGGCAGGGCACCGGGGAGCTGTTTTTT. This sequence encodes CASSEARGQGTGELFF. The whole variable domain, remainder taken from reference TRBV2 and TRBJ2-2, is EPEVTQTPSHQVTQMGQEVILRCVPISNHLYFYWYRQILGQKVEFLVSFYNNEISEKSEIFDDQFSVERPDGSNFTLKIRSTKLEDSAMYFCASSEARGQGTGELFFGEGSRLTVL.

In the case of this clonotype: A much larger clone differs from this one at a single base, so this may be a read error. The CDR3 end shows no conserved phenylalanine or tryptophan, and so a read error is likely. This chain joins TRBV12-3 or TRBV12-4 and TRBJ1-5, with TRBD1 matching 9 bases. The CDR3 loop spans 15 amino acids. V was pared by 7 bases and J by 6 bases, with 10 bases of the junction left unmatched. CDR3 protein: CASTWGQGLGQPQHL. The CDR3, as DNA: TGTGCCAGCACCTGGGGACAGGGTCTTGGTCAGCCCCAGCATCTT.

This chain joins TRBV9 and TRBJ2-1; possibly TRBD2 for D (7 bases). Germline V gene data show CDR1 as SGDLS and CDR2 as YYNGEE. Between the trimmed V and J ends, which lost 2 bases and 9 bases, there was a span of 12 bases. The CDR3 runs 13 residues. This chain's CDR3 is CASSVAGAGEQFF. The CDR3 region has the DNA TGTGCCAGCAGCGTCGCGGGGGCCGGTGAGCAGTTCTTC.